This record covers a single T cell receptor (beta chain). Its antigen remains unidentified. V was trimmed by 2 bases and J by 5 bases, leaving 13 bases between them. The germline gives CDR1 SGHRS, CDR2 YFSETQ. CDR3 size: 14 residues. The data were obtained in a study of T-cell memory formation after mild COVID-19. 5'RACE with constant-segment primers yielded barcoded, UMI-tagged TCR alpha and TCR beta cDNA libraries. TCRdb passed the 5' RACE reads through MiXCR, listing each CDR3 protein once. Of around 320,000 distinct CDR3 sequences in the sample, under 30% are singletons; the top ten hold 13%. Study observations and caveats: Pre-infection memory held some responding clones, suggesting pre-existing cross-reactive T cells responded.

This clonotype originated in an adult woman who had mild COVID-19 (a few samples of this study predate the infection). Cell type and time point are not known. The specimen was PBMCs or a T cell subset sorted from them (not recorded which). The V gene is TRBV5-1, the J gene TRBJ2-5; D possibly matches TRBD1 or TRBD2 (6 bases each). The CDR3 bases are TGCGCCAGCAGCTTCTCTACAGGGAGGGAGACCCAGTACTTC. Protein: CASSFSTGRETQYF. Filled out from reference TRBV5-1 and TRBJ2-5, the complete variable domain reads KAGVTQTPRYLIKTRGQQVTLSCSPISGHRSVSWYQQTPGQGLQFLFEYFSETQRNKGNFPGRFSGRQFSNSRSEMNVSTLELGDSALYLCASSFSTGRETQYFGPGTRLLVL.